Shown below are 23 T cell receptor beta chains from a single sample sequenced in a study of blood T cell repertoires in COVID-19. Some clones are missing from TCRdb's copy, which holds only in-frame ones; the method was immunoSEQ multiplex PCR. The sample yields some 30,000 clones, approximately 91% seen once. Sequencing was done on a sample of peripheral blood. The receptors come from a woman of 80 years or more with active or convalescent COVID-19.

The chain has TRBV19 and TRBJ2-3, with 12 bases aligning to TRBD2. V gave up 5 bases and J gave up 6 bases; unmatched junction bases: 6. There are 15 residues in the CDR3. Germline V gene lookup returns CDR1 LNHDA and CDR2 SQIVND (reference sequence). CDR3 coding DNA: TGTGCCAGTAGTCCCCTAGCGGGGGGGCCGGATACGCAGTATTTT. As protein: CASSPLAGGPDTQYF.

CDR3 sequence (DNA): TGTGCCACTACCGGACAGGGCGGTCAGCCCCAGCATTTT. Its protein product is CATTGQGGQPQHF. J is TRBJ1-5 and V is TRBV10-3, with 8 bases aligning to TRBD1. Germline V CDR1 and CDR2: ENHRY, SYGVKD. The CDR3 has 13 residues. The trim removed 10 bases at V and 6 bases at J, leaving 8 bases unmatched.

This chain connects TRBV27 to TRBJ1-1, with 8 bases that match TRBD1. CDR3 length: 18 amino acids. The trim removed 0 bases at V and 1 base at J, leaving 10 bases unmatched. Germline CDR1 MNHEY, CDR2 SMNVEV (reference sequence). CDR3 nucleotides: TGTGCCAGCAGTTTATCCGGTTGGGCAGGGGGCAGGAACACTGAAGCTTTCTTT. This gives the protein CASSLSGWAGGRNTEAFF.

The chain uses TRBV11-3 and TRBJ2-5, with 7 positions matching TRBD1. The CDR3 extends over 15 amino acids. Losses at the gene ends were 1 base for V and 1 base for J; bases not matched to a gene: 3. Germline loops: CDR1 SGHNT, CDR2 YENEEA. The CDR3 sequence is CASSLGTGPQETQYF. The CDR3 DNA reads as TGTGCCAGCAGCTTAGGGACAGGCCCCCAAGAGACCCAGTACTTC.

CDR3 nucleotides: TGTGCCAGCAGCTTGGGGACAGGGTACAGAAACACCATATATTTT. Amino acids: CASSLGTGYRNTIYF. This chain uses TRBV7-9 with TRBJ1-3, with 9 bases aligning to TRBD1. The CDR3 has 15 residues. Germline loops: CDR1 SEHNR, CDR2 FQNEAQ (reference sequence). V was pared by 3 bases and J by 5 bases, with 5 bases of the junction left unmatched.

The chain's CDR3 is CASSLQGSRTDTQYF. CDR3 sequence (DNA): TGCGCCAGCAGCCTTCAGGGGTCCCGCACAGATACGCAGTATTTT. This chain connects TRBV5-1 to TRBJ2-3, with D perhaps TRBD1 (6 bases). The CDR3 length is 15 residues. Trimming pared 4 bases from V and 1 base from J, leaving 13 bases between. CDR1 SGHRS and CDR2 YFSETQ come from the germline V gene.

This clone was detected only a few times. The rearrangement joins TRBV27 to TRBJ2-7; D is possibly TRBD1 (6 bases). This CDR3 has 14 residues. Germline V lookup: CDR1 MNHEY, CDR2 SMNVEV (reference sequence). The germline V and J ends were trimmed by 8 bases and 2 bases, with 16 bases remaining between them. CDR3 in DNA: TGTGCCAGCCATCCAGGGGTCGGCCCCTACGAGCAGTACTTC. Encoded protein: CASHPGVGPYEQYF.

This rearrangement joins TRBV3-1 (or the pseudogene TRBV3-2) to TRBJ2-5; a possible D gene is TRBD1 (5 bases). V dropped 4 bases and J dropped 7 bases, with 10 bases sitting between them. Per germline, CDR1 LGHDT and CDR2 YNNKEL (reference sequence). CDR3 length: 12 amino acids. CDR3 DNA: TGTGCCAGCAGCCCACGCCAGGGGACCCAGTACTTC. This encodes CASSPRQGTQYF.

V usage is TRBV5-4 and J usage is TRBJ2-2, with TRBD2 matching over 16 bases. V was clipped by 3 bases and J by 6 bases; unmatched bases: 2. The germline V gene encodes CDR1 SGHNT and CDR2 YYREEE (reference sequence). The CDR3 is 16 residues long. The CDR3 bases are TGTGCCAGCAGCTCGGGACTAGCGGGGGGGCCCGGGGAGCTGTTTTTT. Amino acids: CASSSGLAGGPGELFF.

The J gene is TRBJ2-5, the V gene TRBV6-5; D remains unclear. This CDR3 comprises 13 residues. Germline-derived CDR1 and CDR2 are MNHEY and SVGAGI. Deletions cut 0 bases from V and 3 bases from J, with 5 bases between. CDR3 DNA sequence: TGTGCCAGCAGTTACTCCCTTAAAGAGACCCAGTACTTC. Amino acids: CASSYSLKETQYF.

The chain has TRBV19 and TRBJ1-2; D might be TRBD1 (6 bases). This CDR3 contains 15 residues. V lost 3 bases, J lost 2 bases, and 13 bases lay in between. Germline CDR1 reads LNHDA; CDR2 reads SQIVND (reference sequence). This chain's CDR3 is CASSIRDIGNYGYTF. Written as DNA, the CDR3 is TGTGCCAGTAGTATCCGGGACATCGGCAACTATGGCTACACCTTC.

The CDR3 region is CASSLSAYEQYF. The CDR3 DNA reads as TGTGCCAGCAGTTTATCAGCCTACGAGCAGTACTTC. J is TRBJ2-7 and V is TRBV28; the D is unclear. Trimming cost V 1 base and J 2 bases, with 3 bases left between them. Germline V gene data show CDR1 as MDHEN and CDR2 as SYDVKM. The CDR3 sequence is 12 residues long.

This clone was observed a few times. The gene calls are TRBV5-1 and TRBJ2-2; 10 bases map to TRBD2. The CDR3 runs 18 residues. Germline loops: CDR1 SGHRS, CDR2 YFSETQ. Trimming took 3 bases from V and 0 from J; bases not matched to a gene: 8. In DNA form, the CDR3 reads TGCGCCAGCAGCTGGGGCCTCCTAGCGGGGGCGAACACCGGGGAGCTGTTTTTT. Its translation: CASSWGLLAGANTGELFF. The full variable domain, in which reference TRBV5-1 and TRBJ2-2 provide the parts outside the CDR3, is KAGVTQTPRYLIKTRGQQVTLSCSPISGHRSVSWYQQTPGQGLQFLFEYFSETQRNKGNFPGRFSGRQFSNSRSEMNVSTLELGDSALYLCASSWGLLAGANTGELFFGEGSRLTVL.

CDR3 sequence (DNA): TGTGCCAGCAGTGAAGCGGGCAGGGATCAGCCCCAGCATTTT. This sequence encodes CASSEAGRDQPQHF. The chain has TRBV6-1 and TRBJ1-5, with D perhaps matching TRBD1 (5 bases). Germline V gives CDR1 MNHNS, CDR2 SASEGT. The CDR3 is 14 amino acids. Trimming stripped 0 bases from V and 5 bases from J, with 8 bases between.

This clone has only a few counts. The chain carries TRBV27 and TRBJ2-5; possibly TRBD1 for D (6 bases). The CDR3 is 13 amino acids. Germline CDR1 reads MNHEY; CDR2 reads SMNVEV (reference sequence). V dropped 4 bases and J dropped 4 bases, with 10 bases sitting between them. CDR3 amino acids: CASSSQGPETQYF. CDR3 bases: TGTGCCAGCAGTTCACAGGGCCCAGAGACCCAGTACTTC.

In this sample, this clone turned up a few times. The V call is TRBV10-1, the J call TRBJ1-1; D remains unclear. Germline-derived CDR1 and CDR2 are WNHNN and SYGVQD (reference sequence). V lost 4 bases and J lost 3, with 9 bases in between. This CDR3 has 13 amino acids. In DNA form, the CDR3 reads TGCGCCAGCAGTGCAGGTCGGCACACTGAAGCTTTCTTT. Amino acids: CASSAGRHTEAFF.

The chain recombines TRBV18 with TRBJ1-1; the D gene is possibly TRBD1 (6 bases). Trimming removed 2 bases at V and 4 bases at J, with 8 bases between. The length of the CDR3 is 13 residues. Per germline, CDR1 KGHSH and CDR2 LQKENI. CDR3 sequence (DNA): TGTGCCAGCTCACCAAGGGGGGGCACTGAAGCTTTCTTT. Its protein is CASSPRGGTEAFF.

The chain employs TRBV11-2 and TRBJ1-3, with 7 bases fitting TRBD1. The CDR3 covers 16 residues. Trimming cost V 5 bases and J 4 bases; bases outside gene matches: 11. Per germline, CDR1 SGHAT and CDR2 FQNNGV. CDR3 in amino acids: CASSRLTGVIGNTIYF. DNA for the CDR3: TGTGCCAGCAGCCGCCTCACAGGGGTGATCGGAAACACCATATATTTT.

J is TRBJ1-5 and V is TRBV5-8; maybe TRBD1 (6 bases). The CDR3 has 16 residues. Trimming took 4 bases from V and 2 from J, leaving 16 bases between them. Germline CDR1 is SGHTS and CDR2 is YDEGEE. CDR3 bases: TGTGCCAGCAGCGCATGGACAGTGGCGGGCAATCAGCCCCAGCATTTT. It codes for CASSAWTVAGNQPQHF.

This clone was recorded a few times. V and J are TRBV5-1 and TRBJ2-7; no clear D gene. V lost 0 bases, J lost 4 bases, and 5 bases lay in between. The CDR3 has 12 amino acids. CDR1 is SGHRS and CDR2 is YFSETQ in the germline V gene. The CDR3, as DNA: TGCGCCAGCAGCTTGGGCGTATACGAGCAGTACTTC. Amino acid sequence: CASSLGVYEQYF.

The gene calls are TRBV5-4 and TRBJ1-2, with D unresolved. From germline, CDR1 is SGHNT and CDR2 YYREEE (reference sequence). The germline V and J ends were trimmed by 0 bases and 5 bases, with 11 bases remaining between them. The CDR3 loop spans 14 amino acids. CDR3 nucleotide sequence: TGTGCCAGCAGCTTGGTCTCCCCCGGTTATGGCTACACCTTC. Protein product: CASSLVSPGYGYTF.

CDR3 coding DNA: TGCAGCGTAAACAGAGGGGGCTATGGCTACACCTTC. This codes for CSVNRGGYGYTF. V gene TRBV29-1 combines with J gene TRBJ1-2; tentative D call: TRBD1 (6 bases). Trimming removed 6 bases from V and 4 bases from J, with 12 bases in between. CDR3 length: 12 amino acids. Germline V CDR1 and CDR2: SQVTM, ANQGSEA.

The chain joins TRBV2 to TRBJ2-1; the D is unclear. Per the germline V gene, CDR1 is SNHLY and CDR2 is FYNNEI. This CDR3 has 14 residues. Trimming pared 4 bases from V and 0 bases from J, leaving 7 bases between. CDR3 sequence: CASSALSSYNEQFF. CDR3 sequence (DNA): TGTGCCAGCAGTGCGCTGAGCTCCTACAATGAGCAGTTCTTC. Drawing the rest from reference TRBV2 and TRBJ2-1, the complete variable domain is EPEVTQTPSHQVTQMGQEVILRCVPISNHLYFYWYRQILGQKVEFLVSFYNNEISEKSEIFDDQFSVERPDGSNFTLKIRSTKLEDSAMYFCASSALSSYNEQFFGPGTRLTVL.